This TCR beta chain came from a study of blood T cell repertoires in COVID-19. At the level of the study: Acute and convalescent COVID-19 samples came from the United States, Italy and Spain.

TCRdb's table, derived via immunoSEQ multiplex PCR, lists solely in-frame clones and lacks some. The repertoire holds fewer than 500,000 clones, with approximately 90% as singletons. The sample taken for sequencing was peripheral blood. The source of this sequence is a man in his late teens or twenties with COVID-19, enrolled during active disease.

The CDR3: CASSRRGGWEQFF. The DNA for the CDR3 is TGTGCCAGCAGCCGGCGGGGGGGCTGGGAGCAGTTCTTC. The J gene is TRBJ2-1, the V gene TRBV5-5, with 9 nucleotides matching TRBD2. The CDR3 is 13 residues long. V shed 4 bases and J 10 bases; nucleotides not matched to a gene: 6. Germline V gene lookup returns CDR1 SGHKS and CDR2 YYEKEE (reference sequence).